This T cell receptor (beta chain) was captured by sequencing in a study of blood T cell repertoires in COVID-19. Across the whole study: Sources were T cells, B-cell-depleted T cells, or PBMCs; the material itself was cDNA or gDNA.

Clones were sequenced by immunoSEQ multiplex PCR, and TCRdb holds only the in-frame ones, with some missing. This table holds some 350,000 clones, about 90% found once. The CDR3 runs 12 residues. CDR1 SQVTM and CDR2 ANQGSEA come from the germline V gene. The trim removed 6 bases at V and 6 bases at J, leaving 4 bases unmatched. This chain links TRBV29-1 with TRBJ2-2; 7 positions agree with TRBD1. This TCR derives from a woman between 25 and 40 years old with COVID-19, enrolled during active disease. Sequencing input: peripheral blood. CDR3 DNA sequence: TGCAGCGTAGTAGGGGGCGCCGGGGAGCTGTTTTTT. Residues: CSVVGGAGELFF.